This entry lists 19 T cell receptor beta chains sequenced from one sample in a study of blood T cell repertoires in COVID-19. Sequencing was performed with immunoSEQ multiplex PCR; in TCRdb, only in-frame clones are kept and a portion is missing. The profile covers roughly 180,000 clones, with approximately 88% appearing a single time and about 6.7% taken by the ten largest. The sequenced sample consisted of peripheral blood. The receptors were gathered from a middle-aged woman with COVID-19, enrolled during active disease.

The chain employs TRBV28 and TRBJ2-7, with D possibly TRBD2 on 6 matching bases. CDR1 and CDR2 from the germline V gene are MDHEN and SYDVKM. This CDR3 comprises 18 residues. Trimming pared 5 bases from V and 2 bases from J, leaving 25 bases between. The CDR3 region is CASSPRRRGSGFPYEQYF. The DNA of the CDR3 is TGTGCCAGCAGTCCCCGAAGGAGGGGTTCAGGGTTCCCCTACGAGCAGTACTTC.

The chain uses TRBV7-8 and TRBJ1-5; 9 bases agree with TRBD1. The length of the CDR3 is 17 residues. Germline V gene sequence: CDR1 SGHVS, CDR2 FQNEAQ. The trim removed 4 bases at V and 4 bases at J, leaving 11 bases unmatched. The CDR3, as DNA: TGTGCCAGCAGCTCCCCCCACGGACAGGGGATAAATCAGCCCCAGCATTTT. Translating it yields CASSSPHGQGINQPQHF.

This chain links TRBV9 with TRBJ2-2; D is undetermined. The V gene's germline CDR1 is SGDLS and CDR2 YYNGEE. The CDR3 length is 14 residues. V lost 3 bases and J lost 8, with 14 bases in between. The CDR3 region is CASSGQNRKGELFF. The CDR3 DNA sequence: TGTGCCAGCAGCGGGCAGAATCGAAAGGGGGAGCTGTTTTTT.

The CDR3 region is CASSMTLNYGYTF. The CDR3 DNA reads as TGTGCCAGTAGTATGACACTGAACTATGGCTACACCTTC. This chain joins TRBV19 and TRBJ1-2; no clear D gene. V gave up 3 bases and J gave up 2 bases, with 7 bases separating them. CDR1 and CDR2 from the germline V gene are LNHDA and SQIVND (reference sequence). This CDR3 contains 13 residues.

The J gene is TRBJ2-3, the V gene TRBV11-2; 7 bases agree with TRBD1. Trimming at V came to 5 bases and at J to 0 bases, leaving 8 bases not matched to a gene. Germline assignment: CDR1 SGHAT and CDR2 FQNNGV. The CDR3 extends over 16 amino acids. CDR3 DNA: TGTGCCAGCAGCCCCCGGACAGGTATTAGCACAGATACGCAGTATTTT. Translated: CASSPRTGISTDTQYF.

The genes are TRBV28 and TRBJ1-2, with 7 bases matching TRBD1. The ends lost 6 bases at V and 7 bases at J; junction bases unmatched: 14. The germline CDR1 and CDR2 sequences are MDHEN and SYDVKM. The CDR3 runs to 15 residues. The CDR3 sequence is CASRTPRQGLAGYTF. The DNA for the CDR3 is TGTGCCAGCAGAACACCCCGACAGGGTCTGGCTGGCTACACCTTC.

The rearrangement joins TRBV10-3 to TRBJ2-5, with unresolved D. With 0 bases removed from V and 4 bases from J, the gap between germline ends came to 3 bases. The CDR3 loop spans 12 amino acids. CDR1 is ENHRY, CDR2 SYGVKD, per germline. CDR3 nucleotide sequence: TGTGCCATCAGTGAGTCGAGAGAGACCCAGTACTTC. Protein sequence: CAISESRETQYF.

V is TRBV4-1 and J is TRBJ1-3; 7 positions agree with TRBD1. The length of the CDR3 is 15 residues. Germline CDR1 is MGHRA and CDR2 is YSYEKL. The trim removed 3 bases at V and 0 bases at J, leaving 2 bases unmatched. The CDR3 DNA follows: TGCGCCAGCAGCCACCCAGGGGGCTCTGGAAACACCATATATTTT. Its protein is CASSHPGGSGNTIYF.

The genes are TRBV7-9 and TRBJ1-1; D not resolved. The V end lost 5 bases, the J end lost 3 bases, and 10 bases lay between the germline ends. The CDR3 spans 13 residues. CDR1 and CDR2 from the germline V gene are SEHNR and FQNEAQ (reference sequence). CDR3 in DNA: TGTGCCAGCAGCCCAACGAGGGACACTGAAGCTTTCTTT. Translation: CASSPTRDTEAFF. The variable domain in full, completed from reference TRBV7-9 and TRBJ1-1, reads DTGVSQNPRHKITKRGQNVTFRCDPISEHNRLYWYRQTLGQGPEFLTYFQNEAQLEKSRLLSDRFSAERPKGSFSTLEIQRTEQGDSAMYLCASSPTRDTEAFFGQGTRLTVV.

The CDR3 DNA sequence: TGTGCCACCTCTGGGGAGCGGGAGGGTTGGAATGAGCAGTTCTTC. Its translation is CATSGEREGWNEQFF. The V call is TRBV24-1, the J call TRBJ2-1; 10 bases line up with TRBD2. Germline-derived CDR1 and CDR2 are KGHDR and SFDVKD. The CDR3 extends over 15 amino acids. Trimming removed 9 bases from V and 7 bases from J; junction bases left unmatched: 11.

The rearrangement joins TRBV28 to TRBJ1-5; 7 nucleotides match TRBD1. V shed 5 bases, J shed 8 bases, and the junction held 9 bases outside the gene matches. In germline, CDR1 is MDHEN, CDR2 SYDVKM. The CDR3 has 14 residues. The chain's CDR3 is CASSLRQGFEPQHF. CDR3 sequence (DNA): TGTGCCAGCAGTCTACGACAGGGATTTGAGCCCCAGCATTTT. The full variable domain, its missing parts supplied by reference TRBV28 and TRBJ1-5, is DVKVTQSSRYLVKRTGEKVFLECVQDMDHENMFWYRQDPGLGLRLIYFSYDVKMKEKGDIPEGYSVSREKKERFSLILESASTNQTSMYLCASSLRQGFEPQHFGDGTRLSIL.

V gene TRBV2 combines with J gene TRBJ2-2, with 7 bases identical to TRBD1. CDR3 length equals 13 residues. Germline loops: CDR1 SNHLY, CDR2 FYNNEI. V was clipped by 10 bases and J by 6 bases; unmatched bases: 8. CDR3 loop: CATEKGAPGELFF. The CDR3, as DNA: TGTGCCACCGAGAAGGGGGCGCCCGGGGAGCTGTTTTTT.

The chain employs TRBV10-3 and TRBJ2-5; 8 nucleotides align to TRBD1. The CDR3 covers 12 residues. The J segment lost 6 bases and the V segment lost 3 bases, leaving 0 bases of the junction unmatched. The germline V gene has CDR1 ENHRY and CDR2 SYGVKD. The chain's CDR3 is CAISDRGQTQYF. Written as DNA, the CDR3 is TGTGCCATCAGTGACAGGGGGCAGACCCAGTACTTC.

The V call is TRBV5-1, the J call TRBJ1-1; D call uncertain. Germline V gives CDR1 SGHRS, CDR2 YFSETQ. CDR3 length: 13 residues. V was cut by 1 base and J by 1 base, with 5 bases left in between. The CDR3 spells CASSLTGNTEAFF. DNA for the CDR3: TGCGCCAGCAGCTTGACGGGGAACACTGAAGCTTTCTTT.

The rearrangement links TRBV19 to TRBJ1-4; tentative D call: TRBD1 (5 bases). The CDR3 runs to 15 residues. The germline gives CDR1 LNHDA, CDR2 SQIVND (reference sequence). V lost 4 bases, J lost 5 bases, and 14 bases lay in between. The CDR3 nucleotides read TGTGCCAGTAGTACGCAGACAGTGGGAAATGAAAAACTGTTTTTT. Translated, it gives CASSTQTVGNEKLFF.

The rearrangement joins TRBV19 to TRBJ1-2, with no clear D. The CDR3 spans 13 residues. V lost 7 bases and J lost 4, with 13 bases in between. In germline, CDR1 is LNHDA, CDR2 SQIVND (reference sequence). CDR3 loop: CASMEPYVYGYTF. The CDR3 nucleotides read TGTGCCAGTATGGAGCCTTACGTCTATGGCTACACCTTC.

The chain combines TRBV2 with TRBJ2-7; 13 nucleotides align to TRBD2. The length of the CDR3 is 14 residues. J lost 4 bases, V lost 3 bases, and 0 bases had no gene match. The germline gives CDR1 SNHLY, CDR2 FYNNEI. The CDR3 DNA is TGTGCCAGCAGTGAGGGACTAGCGGGATACGAGCAGTACTTC. Protein product: CASSEGLAGYEQYF.

The rearrangement joins TRBV7-2 to TRBJ2-2, with D unclear. The CDR3 covers 15 residues. Germline values: CDR1 SGHTA, CDR2 FQGNSA. The V end was cut by 5 bases, the J end by 2 bases, with 12 bases between. For the CDR3, the DNA is TGTGCCAGCAGCCCCGGTGGCGGAAACACCGGGGAGCTGTTTTTT. It is translated as CASSPGGGNTGELFF.

The chain joins TRBV4-2 to TRBJ1-1, with 10 positions matching TRBD1. V trimming: 4 bases; J trimming: 8 bases; junction bases outside the gene matches: 4. Germline assignment: CDR1 LGHNA and CDR2 YNFKEQ. CDR3 length: 13 residues. CDR3: CASSPGQGSEAFF. The CDR3 DNA sequence: TGTGCCAGCAGCCCGGGACAGGGGTCCGAAGCTTTCTTT.